This TCR beta chain was sequenced during a study of blood T cell repertoires in COVID-19 (dated by TCRdb to 2018 to 2021). About the study as a whole: The collaborator samples originated in the United States, Italy and Spain and spanned the acute and convalescent phases of COVID-19. The material from the prospective study consisted of cDNA or gDNA derived from T cells, B-cell-depleted T cells, or PBMCs. Deeply sampled blood TCRbeta repertoires from subjects exposed to, actively infected with, or recovered from COVID-19 were included in the dataset. The repertoires were released in a freely available public database intended as a resource for research on the immune response to SARS-CoV-2. Samples were obtained from the ongoing ImmuneRACE study (first 160 participants) and from roughly 1,300 subjects provided by 6 global collaborators. A de-identified subject ID, COVID-19 status, age in years and sex were almost always included in the sample metadata. Where available, HLA class I and class II types were obtained from metadata supplied by the sample provider rather than from assay-based typing. Points the paper makes about the study in general: The quantity of clinical and demographic metadata differed by source and by participant and was supplied without curation.

TCRbeta CDR3 regions were amplified from genomic DNA using the immunoSEQ Assay, a bias-controlled multiplex PCR. In the original analysis: The number of nucleated cells in each sample was estimated from the amplification of reference gene primers within the assay. To quantify the absolute abundance of each unique TCRbeta CDR3 rearrangement, sequence reads were collapsed and filtered. For each sample, productive Simpson clonality was calculated by taking the square root of Simpson's diversity index across productive rearrangements. Not all clones reach the TCRdb copy of this immuneACCESS table, which keeps in-frame sequences only. Checked studies attribute under half of the gap to unresolved V genes and leave the rest unexplained. The V and J calls and clone size come from that table; D and trimming were worked out from the DNA. This sample lists more than 300,000 clones; about 82% were detected once. The top ten clones comprise 1.6% of the sample.

A word on this clone: Its antigen remains unidentified. The record has no base qualities; no much larger clone is one base away.

Collaborating institutions collected whole blood in K2EDTA tubes following their own protocols. For TCRbeta analysis, collaborators shipped samples as frozen whole blood, isolated PBMCs, or DNA extracted from either of those sample types. V is pruned by 4 bases and J by 12 bases, leaving 11 bases of the junction without a gene match. The germline V gene sets CDR1 to SGHRS and CDR2 to YFSETQ. Inclusive of the bounding cysteine and phenylalanine, the CDR3 is 16 residues long. The CDR3 DNA has 48 bases and is translated from base 1. The sample consisted of peripheral blood. The chain joins TRBV5-1 to TRBJ2-1; 15 junctional bases match TRBD2. The origin of this receptor is a woman aged 45-65 years with acute or convalescent COVID-19. The CDR3 has the sequence CASSPGLAGGAFGQFF. The DNA sequence is as follows: TGCGCCAGCAGCCCTGGACTAGCGGGAGGGGCGTTCGGGCAGTTCTTC. Reference TRBV5-1 and TRBJ2-1 genes cover what lies past the CDR3, so the full variable domain is KAGVTQTPRYLIKTRGQQVTLSCSPISGHRSVSWYQQTPGQGLQFLFEYFSETQRNKGNFPGRFSGRQFSNSRSEMNVSTLELGDSALYLCASSPGLAGGAFGQFFGPGTRLTVL.